The rows below give T cell receptor beta chains drawn from one sample of a study of pediatric ulcerative colitis. Generated by immunoSEQ multiplex PCR, the TCRdb table keeps only in-frame clones and is missing some. This sample carries 64,000 or so clones, around four fifths of them seen once, and the ten largest clones take around 5%. Material for sequencing was blood. All receptors come from a boy younger than 18 with moderate ulcerative colitis. CDR3s include the opening cysteine and the closing phenylalanine or tryptophan. D genes are given only for firm matches. Expanded clones get a size class; other rows say once, few or many, or leave the size out.

V gene	clone size	J gene	D gene	CDR3 DNA	CDR3 protein
TRBV4-2	NA	TRBJ1-6	NA	TGTGCCAGCAGCCAAGAGATTCCAGACAGGCTGAATTCACCCCTCCACTTT	CASSQEIPDRLNSPLHF
TRBV7-9	NA	TRBJ1-4	TRBD1	TGTGCCAGCAGGACGATATCACAGGGGGCGGATGAAAAACTGTTTTTT	CASRTISQGADEKLFF
TRBV12-5	NA	TRBJ1-1	TRBD1	TGTGCTAGTGGTTTGGTAATCACGACAGGGCTGGGCACTGAAGCTTTCTTT	CASGLVITTGLGTEAFF
TRBV5-5	NA	TRBJ1-4	NA	TGTGCCAGCAGCTTGACAGGGTTAAACGAAAAACTGTTTTTT	CASSLTGLNEKLFF
TRBV7-8	NA	TRBJ2-7	NA	TGTGCCAGCGCTCGCCCAGGAGAGGGGGAGCAGTACTTC	CASARPGEGEQYF
TRBV18	NA	TRBJ2-5	NA	TGTGTCAGCTCACCACTCCGGCGCGGCCAAGAGACCCAGTACTTC	CVSSPLRRGQETQYF
TRBV5-1	NA	TRBJ1-2	TRBD1	TGCGCCAGCAGCTTGGGACAGGGGGCAAACTATGGCTACACCTTC	CASSLGQGANYGYTF
TRBV5-8	NA	TRBJ1-1	TRBD1	TGTGCCAGCAGCTCTCCGGGACAGGGGGTAGCTGAAGCTTTCTTT	CASSSPGQGVAEAFF
TRBV25-1	few	TRBJ2-7	NA	TGTGCCAGCAGTGATTGGTACGAGCAGTACTTC	CASSDWYEQYF
TRBV18	NA	TRBJ2-7	TRBD1	TGTGCCAGCTCACCACCTAGGACAGGGGGCAGCGAGCAGTACTTC	CASSPPRTGGSEQYF
TRBV19	NA	TRBJ1-5	NA	TGTGCCAGTAACACGGGGATAGGACAGCCCCAGCATTTT	CASNTGIGQPQHF
TRBV7-3	NA	TRBJ2-3	TRBD2	TGTGCCAGCAGCTGGGGCCTAGCGGTCCCCGGTGATACGCAGTATTTT	CASSWGLAVPGDTQYF
TRBV9	NA	TRBJ2-1	TRBD2	TGTGCCAGCAGCGTAAAGGGAACTAGCGGATACTACAATGAGCAGTTCTTC	CASSVKGTSGYYNEQFF
TRBV19	NA	TRBJ2-7	TRBD2	TGTGCCAGTAGTATCGAGGGAGGGTCCTACGAGCAGTACTTC	CASSIEGGSYEQYF
TRBV7-3	NA	TRBJ2-3	NA	TGTGCCAGCAGTCCTAGGGGTACTAGCACAGATACGCAGTATTTT	CASSPRGTSTDTQYF
TRBV2	once	TRBJ1-2	TRBD1	TGTGCCAGCAGTGCGAAAGGGACAGGGGTTGGCTATGGCTACACCTTC	CASSAKGTGVGYGYTF
TRBV7-6	NA	TRBJ1-3	NA	TGTGCCAGCAGCTTAGAGGGGGGTGTCTGTGGGGAAAACACCATATATTTT	CASSLEGGVCGENTIYF
TRBV7-9	NA	TRBJ2-2	TRBD1	TGTGCCAGCAGTAATACAGGGGTAAACGGGGAGCTGTTTTTT	CASSNTGVNGELFF
TRBV7-2	few	TRBJ2-1	TRBD2	TGTGCCAGCAGCTTAAGCGGGGGGGACTACAATGAGCAGTTCTTC	CASSLSGGDYNEQFF
TRBV29-1	once	TRBJ1-4	TRBD1	TGCAGCGTTGATGTACAGGGGACTGAAAAACTGTTTTTT	CSVDVQGTEKLFF
TRBV7-9	NA	TRBJ1-6	NA	TGTGCCAGCAGCTTAGCCGCGAGCTCCTATAATTCACCCCTCCACTTT	CASSLAASSYNSPLHF
TRBV25-1	NA	TRBJ1-2	NA	TGTGCCAGCAGTGCCGTGGTGAAGGGCGGCGGCTACACCTTC	CASSAVVKGGGYTF
TRBV29-1	few	TRBJ2-1	TRBD2	TGCAGCGTTGACCTCAGCGGGGGGACGAACAATGAGCAGTTCTTC	CSVDLSGGTNNEQFF
TRBV7-9	NA	TRBJ2-4	NA	TGTGCCAGCAGCTCCGCTTCGCAAGAACTAGCCAAAAACATTCAGTACTTC	CASSSASQELAKNIQYF
TRBV25-1	few	TRBJ1-1	NA	TGTGCCAGCAGTATCGGGACGAGGAACACTGAAGCTTTCTTT	CASSIGTRNTEAFF
TRBV5-8	NA	TRBJ2-7	NA	TGTGCCAGCAGTTCTCTATCGGGTAACTACGAGCAGTACTTC	CASSSLSGNYEQYF
TRBV19	NA	TRBJ2-3	TRBD2	TGTGCCAGTAGTATGGTTGCGGGAGTAGATACGCAGTATTTT	CASSMVAGVDTQYF
TRBV7-9	once	TRBJ2-7	NA	TGTGCCAGCAGCTTAGGTAGGGGTAGATCCTACGAGCAGTACTTC	CASSLGRGRSYEQYF
TRBV18	NA	TRBJ1-6	NA	TGTGCCAGCTCACCGCTGGACAGTAATAATTCACCCCTCCACTTT	CASSPLDSNNSPLHF
TRBV7-9	few	TRBJ1-1	TRBD1	TGTGCCAGCAGCCGGGACAGGGCTGGCACTGAAGCTTTCTTT	CASSRDRAGTEAFF
TRBV7-9	NA	TRBJ2-7	TRBD2	TGTGCCAGCACTGGCGGGAGTGGAGACGAGCAGTACTTC	CASTGGSGDEQYF
TRBV4-2	NA	TRBJ1-2	NA	TGTGCCAGCAGCCAGTCCCCGGGGGTTGACTATGGCTACACCTTC	CASSQSPGVDYGYTF
TRBV30	NA	TRBJ1-1	TRBD1	TGTGCCTGGAGTCGCCGAAGACAGGGGGCGGACGGTACGAACACTGAAGCTTTCTTT	CAWSRRRQGADGTNTEAFF
TRBV5-8	NA	TRBJ2-5	NA	TGTGCCAGCGGCTTGGGGGGCGTGGGCAGCGAGACCCAGTACTTC	CASGLGGVGSETQYF
TRBV5-1	once	TRBJ2-3	TRBD1	TGCGCCAGCAGCTTAGTGGGACAGGGAGTCACAGATACGCAGTATTTT	CASSLVGQGVTDTQYF
TRBV19	NA	TRBJ2-5	NA	TGTGCCAGTAGTCTCGTATCGGAGGAGACCCAGTACTTC	CASSLVSEETQYF
TRBV19	NA	TRBJ2-2	TRBD1	TGTGCCAGTAGTATTTCGGGGACAGGGGGCCTTAGAGGTACCGGGGAGCTGTTTTTT	CASSISGTGGLRGTGELFF
TRBV29-1	NA	TRBJ2-7	NA	TGCAGCGTTGAAAGAGGGGGCGCGGGAGAGCAGTACTTC	CSVERGGAGEQYF
TRBV27	NA	TRBJ2-7	NA	TGTGCCAGCAGTTCCCCCGGCAGAATGTTAGAGTACGAGCAGTACTTC	CASSSPGRMLEYEQYF
TRBV5-6	NA	TRBJ1-2	TRBD1	TGTGCCAGCAGGCGGGACAGGGGATGGAACTATGGCTACACCTTC	CASRRDRGWNYGYTF
TRBV25-1	NA	TRBJ1-4	TRBD1	TGTGCCAGCAGTGACAGGGGGCTTGAAAAACTGTTTTTT	CASSDRGLEKLFF
TRBV5-6	NA	TRBJ2-7	NA	TGTGCCAGCAGTGGAGACAACTACGAGCAGTACTTC	CASSGDNYEQYF
TRBV25-1	NA	TRBJ1-1	NA	TGTGCCAGCAGTGAGTTCCCGCCCGGGGATCGGTCGGCTTTCTTT	CASSEFPPGDRSAFF
TRBV27	NA	TRBJ2-5	NA	TGTGCCAGCAGTTTCGTCGGGGATACCCAAGAGACCCAGTACTTC	CASSFVGDTQETQYF
TRBV7-2	NA	TRBJ2-3	NA	TGTGCCAGCAGCCCCATGACAGCGCGTGCTACGCAGTATTTT	CASSPMTARATQYF
TRBV6-1	NA	TRBJ1-1	TRBD1	TGTGCCAGCAGGGGACAGAGGGCCGCGGGGACTGAAGCTTTCTTT	CASRGQRAAGTEAFF
TRBV30	NA	TRBJ1-1	TRBD1	TGTGCCTGGATTACAGGGGGGAACACTGAAGCTTTCTTT	CAWITGGNTEAFF
TRBV5-1	NA	TRBJ2-1	NA	TGCGCCAGCAGCTTAGAGATGGGACAACTCAATGAGCAGTTCTTC	CASSLEMGQLNEQFF
TRBV19	NA	TRBJ1-2	NA	TGTGCCAGTAGTATAAGGCCGACAGGTAATGGGGCCTACTATGGCTACACCTTC	CASSIRPTGNGAYYGYTF
TRBV2	NA	TRBJ1-4	NA	TGTGCCAGCAGTGAAAGTTTGGAGGATGAAAAACTGTTTTTT	CASSESLEDEKLFF
TRBV14	few	TRBJ1-1	TRBD1	TGTGCCAGCAGCCGGAGACGGGACAGCGAAGCTTTCTTT	CASSRRRDSEAFF
TRBV28	NA	TRBJ2-6	TRBD1	TGTGCCAGCAGTTCACGGACAGGGGGCATCTCTGGGGCCAACGTCCTGACTTTC	CASSSRTGGISGANVLTF
TRBV7-9	NA	TRBJ2-4	NA	TGTGCCAGCAGCTTAGGGCAGAACACCGCCAAAAACATTCAGTACTTC	CASSLGQNTAKNIQYF